This TCR beta chain was found in a study of shared clonotypes between healthy human individuals. Findings of the study overall: Although depth was large, rarefaction showed that sequencing of the sorted subsets was incomplete. Sharing of clonotypes among donors was expected to vary with sequencing depth. Researchers found naive subsets generally carried larger estimated richness than memory subsets.

A note on this clone: What it binds is unknown.

The CDR3 runs to 14 residues. Germline V gene sequence: CDR1 SGHRS, CDR2 YFSETQ. V was trimmed by 2 bases and J by 4 bases, leaving 13 bases between them. In the authors' workflow: As immunoSEQ supplied junction-only sequences (without quality scores), filtering differed. Sequenced by immunoSEQ multiplex PCR; TCRdb stores in-frame clones only, minus some. The V and J calls and the clone size are those of that table, but D and trimming were determined from the DNA. The data contain 2 million to 2.5 million clones, 90% to 97% of them seen just once; the ten biggest clones take up roughly 0.13%. Input material: naive CD4+ T cells sorted from blood. The sample's subset: CD45RA+ positively selected. The receptor's source is a man aged 18-30 years in good health. The chain uses TRBV5-1 and TRBJ2-7; D tentatively reads TRBD1 or TRBD2 (5 bases each). In nucleotides, the CDR3 is TGCGCCAGCAGCTTTGAGGGGTTAACGTACGAGCAGTACTTC. This encodes CASSFEGLTYEQYF.